This passage covers 16 T cell receptor beta chains from one sample sequenced in a study of blood T cell repertoires in COVID-19. Using immunoSEQ multiplex PCR, the repertoire was profiled, and TCRdb retains in-frame clones only, with some absent. The sample includes about 190,000 clones, around 80% of them seen just once. Sequencing was carried out using peripheral blood. The receptors were sampled from a woman older than 75 with active or convalescent COVID-19.

This clone was recorded at least ten times. This chain uses TRBV30 with TRBJ2-7, with TRBD1 matching 8 bases. CDR1 is GTSNPN, CDR2 SVGIG, per germline (reference sequence). The CDR3 contains 15 residues. J was trimmed by 0 bases and V by 3 bases; bases with no gene match: 7. The CDR3 DNA reads as TGTGCCTGGAGCGGACAGGGTCAGAGCTCCTACGAGCAGTACTTC. It codes for CAWSGQGQSSYEQYF.

The chain uses TRBV18 and TRBJ1-6; D not certain. Germline lookup yields CDR1 KGHSH and CDR2 LQKENI. This CDR3 spans 13 amino acids. The ends were cut back, 3 bases at V and 8 bases at J, with 8 bases in the middle. Here the CDR3 DNA reads TGTGCCAGCTCACCGGCTGAGGATTCACCCCTCCACTTT. Translation gives CASSPAEDSPLHF.

V gene TRBV24-1 combines with J gene TRBJ2-1; TRBD1 matches 7 bases. CDR1 and CDR2 from the germline V gene are KGHDR and SFDVKD. J gave up 7 bases and V 3 bases, and 8 bases lay outside the gene matches. The CDR3 totals 15 residues. CDR3 in amino acids: CATSDTGVMFNEQFF. The CDR3 nucleotides read TGTGCCACCAGTGATACAGGGGTCATGTTTAATGAGCAGTTCTTC.

V usage is TRBV3-1 (or the pseudogene TRBV3-2) and J usage is TRBJ1-2; 7 bases align to TRBD1. This CDR3 is 16 amino acids long. CDR1 LGHDT and CDR2 YNNKEL come from the germline V gene (reference sequence). Germline trimming cut 3 bases from V and 6 bases from J; bases unmatched to any gene: 13. Written as DNA, the CDR3 is TGTGCCAGCAGCCAGGACGGGACAGACAGTTTAGATGGCTACACCTTC. It yields the protein CASSQDGTDSLDGYTF.

This chain uses TRBV19 with TRBJ1-6, with D perhaps TRBD1 (5 bases). V dropped 4 bases and J dropped 8 bases, with 18 bases sitting between them. CDR1 LNHDA and CDR2 SQIVND come from the germline V gene (reference sequence). The CDR3 contains 16 residues. The CDR3 loop reads CASSSVYSDMDSPLHF. The CDR3 region has the DNA TGTGCCAGTAGTAGTGTATATTCGGACATGGATTCACCCCTCCACTTT. The whole variable domain, filled in from reference TRBV19 and TRBJ1-6, reads DGGITQSPKYLFRKEGQNVTLSCEQNLNHDAMYWYRQDPGQGLRLIYYSQIVNDFQKGDIAEGYSVSREKKESFPLTVTSAQKNPTAFYLCASSSVYSDMDSPLHFGNGTRLTVT.

The rearrangement uses TRBV5-5 and TRBJ2-7, with D maybe TRBD1 (7 bases). V was cut by 3 bases and J by 3 bases, with 13 bases left in between. The CDR3 length is 14 residues. Germline V gene data show CDR1 as SGHKS and CDR2 as YYEKEE (reference sequence). CDR3 sequence: CASSSGGGFYEQYF. The DNA of the CDR3 is TGTGCCAGCAGCTCAGGGGGAGGATTCTACGAGCAGTACTTC.

The chain has TRBV27 and TRBJ1-2; 8 bases map to TRBD1. V lost 1 base to trimming and J lost 8 bases; unmatched junction nucleotides: 15. This CDR3 is built from 17 residues. The V gene's germline CDR1 is MNHEY and CDR2 SMNVEV (reference sequence). The CDR3 nucleotides are TGTGCCAGCAGTTTATATGCAGGGACAGGTAGAAGTAGGGGCTACACCTTC. Its protein product is CASSLYAGTGRSRGYTF.

V is TRBV19 and J is TRBJ2-4; 7 positions match TRBD1. This CDR3 is built from 14 residues. Losses at the gene ends were 4 bases for V and 1 base for J; bases not matched to a gene: 1. CDR1 is LNHDA and CDR2 is SQIVND in the germline V gene (reference sequence). The CDR3 protein is CASSKTGAKNIQYF. CDR3 DNA sequence: TGTGCCAGTAGTAAGACAGGGGCCAAAAACATTCAGTACTTC.

CDR3 amino acids: CASSLDPGSYGYTF. In DNA, the CDR3 is TGTGCCAGCAGCTTAGATCCAGGGTCCTATGGCTACACCTTC. V gene TRBV7-8 combines with J gene TRBJ1-2, with TRBD1 as a possible D gene (5 bases). CDR3 length: 14 residues. Trimming shortened V by 1 base and J by 4 bases, and 10 bases separated the two germline ends. CDR1 SGHVS and CDR2 FQNEAQ come from the germline V gene. Full variable domain (missing parts from reference TRBV7-8 and TRBJ1-2): GAGVSQSPRYKVAKRGQDVALRCDPISGHVSLFWYQQALGQGPEFLTYFQNEAQLDKSGLPSDRFFAERPEGSVSTLKIQRTQQEDSAVYLCASSLDPGSYGYTFGSGTRLTVV.

This chain connects TRBV19 to TRBJ1-2, with 7 bases that match TRBD1. The trim removed 4 bases at V and 4 bases at J, leaving 9 bases unmatched. The length of the CDR3 is 15 residues. Germline V lookup: CDR1 LNHDA, CDR2 SQIVND (reference sequence). This CDR3 is CASSRDRPLLYGYTF. Written as DNA, the CDR3 is TGTGCCAGTAGTAGGGACAGACCCCTTCTCTATGGCTACACCTTC.

This clone was seen a handful of times. This rearrangement joins TRBV12-3 or TRBV12-4 to TRBJ1-5, with no clear D. Trimming took off 5 bases at V and 4 bases at J, with 3 bases between the two ends. The CDR3 sequence is 11 residues long. The CDR3 nucleotides are TGTGCCAGCAGTCTAAATCAGCCCCAGCATTTT. It specifies CASSLNQPQHF.

The chain carries TRBV10-3 and TRBJ2-3; D may be TRBD1 (5 bases). Per germline, CDR1 ENHRY and CDR2 SYGVKD. Trimming pared 7 bases from V and 3 bases from J, leaving 14 bases between. The CDR3 consists of 14 residues. The CDR3 here is CAITLTANTDTQYF. CDR3 DNA sequence: TGTGCCATCACGTTGACAGCCAATACAGATACGCAGTATTTT.

The CDR3 here is CSVEVEGGYYEQYF. The CDR3 nucleotides read TGCAGCGTTGAAGTCGAAGGGGGCTACTACGAGCAGTACTTC. This chain links TRBV29-1 with TRBJ2-7; 7 bases match TRBD1. The CDR3 is 14 amino acids. Germline V CDR1 and CDR2: SQVTM, ANQGSEA. After removal of 1 base from V and 3 bases from J, the junction contained 6 bases not matched to a gene.

This sequence joins TRBV4-1 and TRBJ2-7; D possibly corresponds to TRBD2 (6 bases). With 4 bases removed from V and 5 bases from J, the gap between germline ends came to 12 bases. Germline V gene sequence: CDR1 MGHRA, CDR2 YSYEKL. The CDR3 is 13 residues long. Written as DNA, the CDR3 is TGCGCCAGCAGCCTAGGGACTGATGACGAGCAGTACTTC. It translates to CASSLGTDDEQYF.

The CDR3 here is CASSRQGRIPDTQYF. The CDR3 DNA reads as TGTGCCAGCAGTAGACAGGGGAGAATCCCAGATACGCAGTATTTT. The rearrangement links TRBV27 to TRBJ2-3; 8 bases fit TRBD1. Germline V lookup: CDR1 MNHEY, CDR2 SMNVEV (reference sequence). V shed 5 bases, J shed 4 bases, and the junction held 8 bases outside the gene matches. The CDR3 length is 15 residues.

The sample holds one count of this clone. This chain links TRBV2 with TRBJ1-2; 9 bases match TRBD1. Germline V lookup: CDR1 SNHLY, CDR2 FYNNEI. CDR3 length equals 14 residues. The V and J ends lost 5 bases and 4 bases, in that order; junction bases with no gene match: 5. The CDR3, as DNA: TGTGCCAGCAGTAACAGGGGGCTCGCCTATGGCTACACCTTC. This encodes CASSNRGLAYGYTF.